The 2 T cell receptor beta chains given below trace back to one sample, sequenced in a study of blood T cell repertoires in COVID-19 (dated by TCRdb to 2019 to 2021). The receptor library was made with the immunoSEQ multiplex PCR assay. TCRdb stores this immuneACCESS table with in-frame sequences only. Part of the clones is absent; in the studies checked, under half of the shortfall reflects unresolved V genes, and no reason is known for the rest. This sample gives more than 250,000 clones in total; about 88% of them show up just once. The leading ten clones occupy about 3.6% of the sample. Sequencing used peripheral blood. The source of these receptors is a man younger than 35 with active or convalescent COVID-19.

CDR3 amino acids: CASGFRLNTEAFF. In DNA, the CDR3 is TGTGCTAGTGGTTTCAGATTGAACACTGAAGCTTTCTTT. This rearrangement joins TRBV12-5 to TRBJ1-1; the D is unclear. Germline CDR1 and CDR2: LGHNT and FRNRAP. CDR3 length: 13 amino acids. V lost 3 bases and J lost 0, with 5 bases in between.

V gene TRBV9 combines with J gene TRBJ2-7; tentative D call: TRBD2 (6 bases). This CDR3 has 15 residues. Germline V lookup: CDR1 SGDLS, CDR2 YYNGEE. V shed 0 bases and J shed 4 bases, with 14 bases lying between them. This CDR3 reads CASSVGKGLLYEQYF. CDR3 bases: TGTGCCAGCAGCGTAGGGAAAGGACTACTGTACGAGCAGTACTTC.